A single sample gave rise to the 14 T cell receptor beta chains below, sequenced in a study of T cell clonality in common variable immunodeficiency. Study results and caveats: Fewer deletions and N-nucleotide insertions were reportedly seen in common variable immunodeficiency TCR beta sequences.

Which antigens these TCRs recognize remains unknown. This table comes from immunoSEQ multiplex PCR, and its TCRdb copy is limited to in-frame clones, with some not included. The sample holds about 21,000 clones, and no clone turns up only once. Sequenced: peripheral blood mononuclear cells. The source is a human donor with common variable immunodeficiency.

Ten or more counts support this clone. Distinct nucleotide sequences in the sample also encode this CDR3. The CDR3 loop reads CASSQTGYSNQPQHF. The DNA read from the CDR3 is TGTGCCAGCAGCCAGACAGGTTATAGCAATCAGCCC. The rearrangement uses TRBV7-2 and TRBJ1-5; a weak D match, TRBD1 (6 bases). The CDR3 end lies 3 residues beyond the end of the read and is filled in from the germline J gene. V was shortened by 5 bases and J by 0 bases, with 11 bases between the two germline ends. CDR1 and CDR2 (germline): SGHTA, FQGNSA. CDR3 length equals 15 residues.

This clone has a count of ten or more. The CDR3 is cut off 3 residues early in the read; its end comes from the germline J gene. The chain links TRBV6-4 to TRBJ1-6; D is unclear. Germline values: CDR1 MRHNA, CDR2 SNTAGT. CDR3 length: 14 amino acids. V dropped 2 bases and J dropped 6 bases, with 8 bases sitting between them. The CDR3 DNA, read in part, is TGTGCCAGCAGTGACCGGAGCGGTAATTCACCC. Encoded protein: CASSDRSGNSP. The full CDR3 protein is CASSDRSGNSPLHF.

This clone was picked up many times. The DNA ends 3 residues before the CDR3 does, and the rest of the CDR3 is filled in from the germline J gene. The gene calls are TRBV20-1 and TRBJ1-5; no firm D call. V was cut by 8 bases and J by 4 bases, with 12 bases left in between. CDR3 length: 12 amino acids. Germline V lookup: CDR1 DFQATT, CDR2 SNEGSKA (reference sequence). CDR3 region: CSTRNANQPQHF. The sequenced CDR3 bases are TGCAGTACCAGAAACGCTAATCAGCCC.

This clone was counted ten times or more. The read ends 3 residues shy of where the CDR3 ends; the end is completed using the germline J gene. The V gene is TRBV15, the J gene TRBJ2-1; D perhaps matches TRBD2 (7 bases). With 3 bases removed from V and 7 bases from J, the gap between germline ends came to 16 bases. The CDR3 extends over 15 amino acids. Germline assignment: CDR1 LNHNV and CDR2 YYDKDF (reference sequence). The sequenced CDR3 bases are TGTGCCACCAGCAGCGAGCTAGGGGGGGCAAATGAG. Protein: CATSSELGGANE. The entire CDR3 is CATSSELGGANEQFF.

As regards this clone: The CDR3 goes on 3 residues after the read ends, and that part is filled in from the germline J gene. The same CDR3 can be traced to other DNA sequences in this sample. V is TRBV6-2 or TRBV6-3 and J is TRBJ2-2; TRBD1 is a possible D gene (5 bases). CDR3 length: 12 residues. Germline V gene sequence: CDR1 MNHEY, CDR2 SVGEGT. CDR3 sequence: CASSLTASELFF. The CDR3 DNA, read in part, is TGTGCCAGCAGCCTGACAGCGTCTGAG.

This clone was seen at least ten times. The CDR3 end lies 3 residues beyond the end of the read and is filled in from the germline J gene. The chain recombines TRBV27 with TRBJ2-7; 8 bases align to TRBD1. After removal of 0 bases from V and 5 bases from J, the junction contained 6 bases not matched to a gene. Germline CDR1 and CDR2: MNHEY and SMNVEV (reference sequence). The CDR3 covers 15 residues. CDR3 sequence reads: CASSLSPGGRDEQYF. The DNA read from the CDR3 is TGTGCCAGCAGTTTATCTCCAGGGGGCAGGGACGAG.

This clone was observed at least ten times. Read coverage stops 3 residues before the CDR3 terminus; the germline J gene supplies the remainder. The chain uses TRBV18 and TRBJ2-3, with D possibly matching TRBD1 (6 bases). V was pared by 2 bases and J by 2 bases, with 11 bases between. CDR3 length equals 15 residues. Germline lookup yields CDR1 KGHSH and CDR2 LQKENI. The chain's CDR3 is CASSPGGRVTDTQYF. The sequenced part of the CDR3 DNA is TGTGCCAGCTCACCAGGGGGCAGGGTCACAGATACG. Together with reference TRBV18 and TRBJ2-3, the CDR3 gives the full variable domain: NAGVMQNPRHLVRRRGQEARLRCSPMKGHSHVYWYRQLPEEGLKFMVYLQKENIIDESGMPKERFSAEFPKEGPSILRIQQVVRGDSAAYFCASSPGGRVTDTQYFGPGTRLTVL.

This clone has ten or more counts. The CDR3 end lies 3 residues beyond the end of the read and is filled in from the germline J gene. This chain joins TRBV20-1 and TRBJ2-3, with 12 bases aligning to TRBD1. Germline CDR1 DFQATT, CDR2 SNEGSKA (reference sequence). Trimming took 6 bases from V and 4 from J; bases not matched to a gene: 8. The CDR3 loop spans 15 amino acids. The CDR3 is CSAIPGQGASDTQYF. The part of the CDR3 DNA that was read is TGCAGTGCGATCCCGGGACAGGGGGCTTCAGATACG.

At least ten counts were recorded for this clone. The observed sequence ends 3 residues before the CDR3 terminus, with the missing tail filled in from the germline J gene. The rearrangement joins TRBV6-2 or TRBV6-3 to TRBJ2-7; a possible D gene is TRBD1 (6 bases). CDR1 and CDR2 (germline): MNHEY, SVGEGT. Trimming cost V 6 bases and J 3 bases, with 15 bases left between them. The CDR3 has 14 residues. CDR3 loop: CASRKPTGGYEQYF. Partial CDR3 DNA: TGTGCCAGCAGAAAACCGACAGGAGGCTACGAG.

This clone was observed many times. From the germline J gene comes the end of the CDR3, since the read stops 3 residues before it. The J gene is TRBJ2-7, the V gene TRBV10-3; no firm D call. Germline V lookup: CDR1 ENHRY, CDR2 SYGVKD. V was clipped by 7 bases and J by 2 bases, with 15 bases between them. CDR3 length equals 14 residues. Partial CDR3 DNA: TGTGCCATCAAGTCGACTCCCGAGGCCTACGAG. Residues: CAIKSTPEAYE. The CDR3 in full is CAIKSTPEAYEQYF.

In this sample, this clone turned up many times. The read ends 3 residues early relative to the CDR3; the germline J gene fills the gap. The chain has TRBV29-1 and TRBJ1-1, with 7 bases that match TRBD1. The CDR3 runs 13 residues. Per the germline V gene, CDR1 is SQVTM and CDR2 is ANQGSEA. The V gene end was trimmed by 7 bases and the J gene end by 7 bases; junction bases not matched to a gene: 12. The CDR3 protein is CSAANRGGFEAFF. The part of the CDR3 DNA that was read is TGCAGCGCCGCGAACAGGGGCGGCTTTGAA.

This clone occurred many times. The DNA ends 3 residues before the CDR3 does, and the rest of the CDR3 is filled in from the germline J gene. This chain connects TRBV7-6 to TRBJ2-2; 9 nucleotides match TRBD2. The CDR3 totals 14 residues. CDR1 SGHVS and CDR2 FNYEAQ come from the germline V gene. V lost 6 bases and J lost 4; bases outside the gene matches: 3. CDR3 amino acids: CASRSSGGTGELFF. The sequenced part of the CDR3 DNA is TGTGCCAGCAGAAGTAGCGGGGGCACCGGGGAG.

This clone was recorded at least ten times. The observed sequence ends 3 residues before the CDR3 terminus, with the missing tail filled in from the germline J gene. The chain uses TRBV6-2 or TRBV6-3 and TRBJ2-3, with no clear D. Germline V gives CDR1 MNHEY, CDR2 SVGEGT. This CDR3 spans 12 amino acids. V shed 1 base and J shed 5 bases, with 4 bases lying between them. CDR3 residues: CASSYWQDTQYF. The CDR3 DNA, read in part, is TGTGCCAGCAGTTACTGGCAAGATACG.

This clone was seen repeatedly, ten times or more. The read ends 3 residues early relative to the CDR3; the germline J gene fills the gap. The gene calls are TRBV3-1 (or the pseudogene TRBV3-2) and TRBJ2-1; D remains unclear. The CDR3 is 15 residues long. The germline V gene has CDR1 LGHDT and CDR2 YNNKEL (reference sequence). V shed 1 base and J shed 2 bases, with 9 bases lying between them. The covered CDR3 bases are TGTGCCAGCAGCCAAGGACAATGGACCTACAATGAG. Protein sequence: CASSQGQWTYNE. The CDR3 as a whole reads CASSQGQWTYNEQFF.